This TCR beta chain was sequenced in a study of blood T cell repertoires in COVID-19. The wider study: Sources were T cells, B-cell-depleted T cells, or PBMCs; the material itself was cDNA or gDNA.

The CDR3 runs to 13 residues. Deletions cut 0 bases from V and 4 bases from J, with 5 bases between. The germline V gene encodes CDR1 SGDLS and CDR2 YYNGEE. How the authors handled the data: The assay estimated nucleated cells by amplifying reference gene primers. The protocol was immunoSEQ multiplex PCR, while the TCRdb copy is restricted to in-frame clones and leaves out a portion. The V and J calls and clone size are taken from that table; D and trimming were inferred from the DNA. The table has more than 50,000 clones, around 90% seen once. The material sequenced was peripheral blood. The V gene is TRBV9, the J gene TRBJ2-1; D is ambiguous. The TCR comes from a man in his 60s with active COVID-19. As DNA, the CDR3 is TGTGCCAGCAGCGTAGACATTTACAATGAGCAGTTCTTC. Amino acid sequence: CASSVDIYNEQFF.